This TCR beta chain derives from a study of blood T cell repertoires in COVID-19. At the level of the study: The samples span acute and convalescent COVID-19 from the United States, Italy and Spain. PBMCs, B-cell-depleted T cells, or T cells were the source of the cDNA or gDNA that made up the material.

From germline, CDR1 is PRHDT and CDR2 FYEKMQ (reference sequence). Trimming pared 1 base from V and 5 bases from J, leaving 6 bases between. The CDR3 is 12 amino acids. Original analysis: For nucleated cells, counts were estimated from reference gene primer amplification. Profiled with immunoSEQ multiplex PCR; TCRdb holds only in-frame clones, not every one. That table gives V, J and clone size, and the DNA gave D and trimming. This sample has some 230,000 clones, with roughly 84% found just once. The receptor's source is a woman aged 25 to 45 who had recovered from COVID-19. The chain is built from TRBV13 and TRBJ2-7; D is unresolved. Input material: peripheral blood. CDR3: CASSLVYHEQYF. The CDR3 nucleotides are TGTGCCAGCAGCTTAGTATATCACGAGCAGTACTTC.